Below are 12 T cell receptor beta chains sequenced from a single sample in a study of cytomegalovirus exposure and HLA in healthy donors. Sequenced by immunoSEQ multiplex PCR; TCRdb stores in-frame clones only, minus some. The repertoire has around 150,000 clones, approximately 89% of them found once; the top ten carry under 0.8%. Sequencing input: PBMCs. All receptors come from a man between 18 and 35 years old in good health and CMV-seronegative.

CDR3 nucleotides: TGTGCCACCAGCAGAGATGGTGGTTACGACAGGGGGCGAGGAAAACTGTTTTTT. Encoded protein: CATSRDGGYDRGRGKLFF. The V gene is TRBV15, the J gene TRBJ1-4; 10 nucleotides agree with TRBD1. The CDR3 runs to 18 residues. The junction had 14 bases not matched to a gene; V was cut back by 0 bases and J by 10 bases. Germline lookup yields CDR1 LNHNV and CDR2 YYDKDF (reference sequence).

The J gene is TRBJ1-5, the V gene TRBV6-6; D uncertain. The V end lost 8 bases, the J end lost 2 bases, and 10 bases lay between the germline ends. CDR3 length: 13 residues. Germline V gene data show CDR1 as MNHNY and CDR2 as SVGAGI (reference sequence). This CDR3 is CASRFEGNQPQHF. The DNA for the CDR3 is TGTGCCAGCCGCTTTGAGGGCAATCAGCCCCAGCATTTT.

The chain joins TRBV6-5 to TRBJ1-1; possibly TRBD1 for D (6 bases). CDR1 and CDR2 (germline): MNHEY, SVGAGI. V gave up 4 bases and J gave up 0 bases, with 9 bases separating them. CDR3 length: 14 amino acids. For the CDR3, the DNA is TGTGCCAGCAGTTTTCAGGGGTTGAACACTGAAGCTTTCTTT. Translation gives CASSFQGLNTEAFF.

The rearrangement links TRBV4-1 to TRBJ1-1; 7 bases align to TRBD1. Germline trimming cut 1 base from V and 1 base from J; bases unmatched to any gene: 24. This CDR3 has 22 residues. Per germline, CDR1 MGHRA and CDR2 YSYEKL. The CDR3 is CASSQVLVRGQTLRGKNTEAFF. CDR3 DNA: TGCGCCAGCAGCCAAGTCTTAGTACGGGGACAGACGCTTCGCGGGAAGAACACTGAAGCTTTCTTT.

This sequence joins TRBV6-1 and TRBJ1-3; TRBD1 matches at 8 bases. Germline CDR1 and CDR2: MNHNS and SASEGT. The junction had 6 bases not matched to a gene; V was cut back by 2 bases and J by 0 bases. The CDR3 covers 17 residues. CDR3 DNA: TGTGCCAGCAGTGAATGGGGACAGGTCGGCTCTGGAAACACCATATATTTT. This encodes CASSEWGQVGSGNTIYF.

The CDR3 spells CASSAQLANYGYTF. The DNA of the CDR3 is TGTGCCAGCAGTGCTCAATTAGCTAACTATGGCTACACCTTC. The V and J genes are TRBV2 and TRBJ1-2, with D uncertain. With 4 bases removed from V and 0 bases from J, the gap between germline ends came to 9 bases. Germline V gene sequence: CDR1 SNHLY, CDR2 FYNNEI. The CDR3 has 14 residues. The variable domain in full, completed from reference TRBV2 and TRBJ1-2, reads EPEVTQTPSHQVTQMGQEVILRCVPISNHLYFYWYRQILGQKVEFLVSFYNNEISEKSEIFDDQFSVERPDGSNFTLKIRSTKLEDSAMYFCASSAQLANYGYTFGSGTRLTVV.

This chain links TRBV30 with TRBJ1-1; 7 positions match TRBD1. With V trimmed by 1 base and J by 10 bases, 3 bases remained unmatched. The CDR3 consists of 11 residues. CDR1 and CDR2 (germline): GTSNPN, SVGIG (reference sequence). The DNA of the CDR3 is TGTGCCTGGAGTGGCACAGGGGTAGCTTTCTTT. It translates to CAWSGTGVAFF. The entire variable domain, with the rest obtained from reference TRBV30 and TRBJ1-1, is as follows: SQTIHQWPATLVQPVGSPLSLECTVEGTSNPNLYWYRQAAGRGLQLLFYSVGIGQISSEVPQNLSASRPQDRQFILSSKKLLLSDSGFYLCAWSGTGVAFFGQGTRLTVV.

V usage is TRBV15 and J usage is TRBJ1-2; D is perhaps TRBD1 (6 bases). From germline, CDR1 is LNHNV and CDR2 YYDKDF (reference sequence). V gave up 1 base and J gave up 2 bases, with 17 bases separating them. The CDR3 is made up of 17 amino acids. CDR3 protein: CATSRATLRQGNYGYTF. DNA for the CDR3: TGTGCCACCAGCAGAGCGACCCTTCGGCAGGGGAACTATGGCTACACCTTC.

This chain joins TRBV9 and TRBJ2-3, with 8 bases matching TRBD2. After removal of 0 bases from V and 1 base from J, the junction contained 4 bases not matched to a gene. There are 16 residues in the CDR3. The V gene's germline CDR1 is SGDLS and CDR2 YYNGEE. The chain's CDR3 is CASSVGLAGRTDTQYF. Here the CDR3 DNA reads TGTGCCAGCAGCGTAGGCCTAGCGGGCCGCACAGATACGCAGTATTTT.

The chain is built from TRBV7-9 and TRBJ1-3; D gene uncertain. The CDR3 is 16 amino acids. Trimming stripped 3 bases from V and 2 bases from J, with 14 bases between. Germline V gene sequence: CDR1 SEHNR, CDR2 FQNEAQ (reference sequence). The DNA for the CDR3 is TGTGCCAGCAGCTTTCGCGCATTACTTGCTGGAAACACCATATATTTT. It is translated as CASSFRALLAGNTIYF.

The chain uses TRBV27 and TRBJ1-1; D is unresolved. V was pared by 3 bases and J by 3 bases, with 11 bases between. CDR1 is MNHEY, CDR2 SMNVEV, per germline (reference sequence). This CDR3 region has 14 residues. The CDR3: CASSLIVGDTEAFF. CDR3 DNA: TGTGCCAGCAGTTTGATCGTGGGAGACACTGAAGCTTTCTTT.

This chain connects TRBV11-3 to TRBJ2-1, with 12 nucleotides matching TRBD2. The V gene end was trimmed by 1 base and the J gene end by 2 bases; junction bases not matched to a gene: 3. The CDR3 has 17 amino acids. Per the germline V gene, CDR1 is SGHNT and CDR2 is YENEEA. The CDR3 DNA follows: TGTGCCAGCAGCTTAGGGACTAGCGGGATTACCTACAATGAGCAGTTCTTC. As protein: CASSLGTSGITYNEQFF.